This note documents a single TCR beta chain sequence. Its target is not known. The sample originates from a study of T cell responses to AZD1222 COVID-19 vaccine. Study background: Samples with a second dose at about 4 or about 12 weeks were pooled together. Study findings and constraints: Among spike-specific TCRs, nearly half reportedly target unmutated variant regions. Regions 160-218 and 743-854 dominated among vaccine-associated CD4 TCRs spanning spike.

Clones were sequenced by immunoSEQ multiplex PCR, and TCRdb holds only the in-frame ones, with some missing. Of 95,000 to 150,000 clones listed, 91% are singletons. The CDR3 contains 17 residues. Germline CDR1 reads LNHDA; CDR2 reads SQIVND (reference sequence). V gave up 3 bases and J gave up 0 bases; unmatched junction bases: 6. The J gene is TRBJ2-2, the V gene TRBV19; 8 bases map to TRBD2. The material sequenced was peripheral blood, taken on day 0 of AZD1222 vaccination. This sequence was found in an adult in good health. The CDR3 is CASSILPGRANTGELFF. In DNA, the CDR3 is TGTGCCAGTAGTATCCTCCCCGGGAGGGCGAACACCGGGGAGCTGTTTTTT. The full variable domain, its missing parts supplied by reference TRBV19 and TRBJ2-2, is DGGITQSPKYLFRKEGQNVTLSCEQNLNHDAMYWYRQDPGQGLRLIYYSQIVNDFQKGDIAEGYSVSREKKESFPLTVTSAQKNPTAFYLCASSILPGRANTGELFFGEGSRLTVL.